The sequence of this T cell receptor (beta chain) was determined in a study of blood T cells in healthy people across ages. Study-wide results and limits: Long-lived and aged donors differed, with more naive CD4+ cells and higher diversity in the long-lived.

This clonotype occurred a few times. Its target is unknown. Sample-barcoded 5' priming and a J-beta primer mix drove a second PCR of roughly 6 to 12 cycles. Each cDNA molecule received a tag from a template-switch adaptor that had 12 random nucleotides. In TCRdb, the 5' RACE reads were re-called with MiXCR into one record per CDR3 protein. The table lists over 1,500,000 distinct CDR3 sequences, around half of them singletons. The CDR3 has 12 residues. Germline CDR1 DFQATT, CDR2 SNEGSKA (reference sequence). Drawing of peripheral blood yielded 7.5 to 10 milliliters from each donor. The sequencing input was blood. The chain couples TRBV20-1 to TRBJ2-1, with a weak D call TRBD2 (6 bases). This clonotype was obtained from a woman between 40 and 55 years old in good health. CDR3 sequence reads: CSLTSKMGEQFF. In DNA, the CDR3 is TGCAGCCTGACTAGTAAAATGGGTGAGCAGTTCTTC.